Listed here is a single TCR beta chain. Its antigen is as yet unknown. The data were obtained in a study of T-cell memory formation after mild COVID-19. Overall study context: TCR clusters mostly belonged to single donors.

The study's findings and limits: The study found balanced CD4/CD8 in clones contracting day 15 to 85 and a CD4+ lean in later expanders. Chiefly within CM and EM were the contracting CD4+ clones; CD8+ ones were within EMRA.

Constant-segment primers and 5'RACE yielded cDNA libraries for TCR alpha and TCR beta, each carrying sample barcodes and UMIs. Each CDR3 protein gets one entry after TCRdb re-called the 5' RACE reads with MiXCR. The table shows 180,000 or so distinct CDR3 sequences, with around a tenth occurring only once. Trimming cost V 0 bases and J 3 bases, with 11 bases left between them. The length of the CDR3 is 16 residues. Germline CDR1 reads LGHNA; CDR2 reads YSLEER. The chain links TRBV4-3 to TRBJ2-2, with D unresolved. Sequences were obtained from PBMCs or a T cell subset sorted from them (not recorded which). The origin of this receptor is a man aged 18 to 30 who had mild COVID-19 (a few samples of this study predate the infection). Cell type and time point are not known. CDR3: CASSQEARFYTGELFF. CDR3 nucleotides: TGCGCCAGCAGCCAAGAAGCACGTTTCTACACCGGGGAGCTGTTTTTT.